Listed here is a single T cell receptor beta chain. The specificity of this receptor is unknown. No per-base quality is available; no much larger clone lies one base away. Taken from the germline V gene, the CDR1 and CDR2 loops are SGHVS and FNYEAQ. V lost 5 bases and J lost 4 bases; the stretch between them is 14 bases long. The CDR3 spans 15 residues, from the cysteine through the phenylalanine. The DNA shown is the 45-base CDR3, in frame from base 1. This entry is derived from a study of T cell repertoires in cytomegalovirus infection (dated by TCRdb to between 2018 and 2020). As for the study more broadly: Peptide stimulations targeted recently identified HLA-C-restricted CMV epitopes, whose presentation resists viral immunomodulation, together with well-studied HLA-B-restricted epitopes. Because public TCR beta signatures pointed to carriage of CMV infection together with the matching HLA type, the HLA type of each donor mattered for the analysis. General study outcomes and caveats: In both this cohort and an independent roughly 400-donor cohort, the cumulative frequency of public TCR beta family members distinguished carriers of CMV infection plus the relevant HLA type. The ex vivo response was dominated by HLA-C-restricted CMV-specific TCR beta clonotypes, which also provided the single most frequent clonotype in two of eight donors.

What the treatment or condition label conveys for this sample: in vitro stimulation with specific CMV peptide epitopes to enrich CMV-specific T cells. Instrument on record: Illumina HiSeq 1500. TCRdb redid the processing of the public reads, applying fastp at Q25 and MiXCR, and retained in-frame beta chains. Rows are combined by CDR3 protein, so each entry shows the most common genes and DNA. The sample data list a few hundred thousand distinct CDR3 sequences, and roughly 42% of these were observed just once. Around 48% of the sample goes to the ten largest clones. This chain joins TRBV7-6 to TRBJ1-4; confidence is insufficient to name the D gene. This TCR derives from a human donor in good health (CMV status not recorded). Some clones in this sample may be carry-over from other donors' samples. The sample in question was cultured PBMCs, obtained from culture after CMV antigen stimulation. The nucleotide sequence reads TGTGCCAGCAGCATGCTCAACGAGATTAATGAAAAACTGTTTTTT. Its coded protein is CASSMLNEINEKLFF.